A selection of T cell receptor beta chains follows, all from one sample in a study of T cells in Graves' hyperthyroidism and ophthalmopathy. TCRdb re-derived calls from the multiplex PCR reads in MiXCR, one entry per CDR3 protein. The sample has about 350,000 distinct CDR3 sequences; approximately 18% are singletons. Source material: blood. The origin of the receptors is a woman between 40 and 55 years old with Graves' ophthalmopathy. CDR3s include the opening cysteine and the closing phenylalanine or tryptophan. The order of the fields is D gene, clone size, V gene, J gene, CDR3 protein, CDR3 DNA. D genes are given only for firm matches. Clone sizes are given selectively: once, few, many, or a class where the clone is expanded.

>TRBD2|many|TRBV28|TRBJ2-5
CASSSPYLAGDQETQYF
TGTGCCAGCAGTAGCCCATATCTAGCGGGAGACCAAGAGACCCAGTACTTC
>.|many|TRBV10-3|TRBJ2-7
CAISELYEQYF
TGTGCCATCAGTGAGTTGTACGAGCAGTACTTC
>.|.|TRBV20-1|TRBJ2-5
CSARTIEETQYF
TGCAGTGCTAGGACTATCGAAGAGACCCAGTACTTC
>TRBD2|many|TRBV28|TRBJ2-7
CASSYGLAAYEQYF
TGTGCCAGCAGTTATGGACTAGCGGCGTACGAGCAGTACTTC
>.|many|TRBV30|TRBJ2-5
CAWSDSGLETQYF
TGTGCCTGGAGTGATTCGGGTTTGGAGACCCAGTACTTC
>.|many|TRBV2|TRBJ1-2
CASSPRQGGYGYTF
TGTGCCAGCTCACCACGCCAGGGCGGCTATGGCTACACCTTC
>.|many|TRBV28|TRBJ1-1
CASSYRGRAEAFF
TGTGCCAGCAGTTATAGGGGTAGGGCTGAAGCTTTCTTT
>TRBD2|many|TRBV10-3|TRBJ2-5
CAISESRGGLAGTTQYF
TGTGCCATCAGTGAGTCGAGGGGAGGTCTAGCGGGTACGACCCAGTACTTC
>.|many|TRBV7-9|TRBJ1-3
CASRPPGAGNTIYF
TGTGCCAGCAGGCCCCCAGGGGCTGGAAACACCATATATTTT
>TRBD2|many|TRBV4-1|TRBJ2-7
CASSSIPGLAVYEQYF
TGCGCCAGCAGCTCGATCCCGGGACTAGCGGTATACGAGCAGTACTTC
>.|.|TRBV12-5|TRBJ1-2
CASGAQWDYGYTF
TGTGCTAGTGGTGCCCAGTGGGACTATGGCTACACCTTC
>TRBD1|many|TRBV4-1|TRBJ2-7
CASSIRDRSYEQYF
TGCGCCAGCAGCATCCGGGACAGAAGCTACGAGCAGTACTTC
>.|many|TRBV28|TRBJ1-5
CASSSPGTQHF
TGTGCCAGCAGTTCTCCAGGGACCCAGCATTTT
>.|many|TRBV6-1|TRBJ2-5
CASSNEGETQYF
TGTGCCAGCAGTAATGAGGGAGAGACCCAGTACTTC
>.|.|TRBV28|TRBJ2-7
CATSHTYEQSF
TGTGCCACTTCCCACACCTACGAGCAGTCCTTC
>.|many|TRBV3-1|TRBJ1-1
CASSPRPRNTEAFF
TGTGCCAGCAGCCCCCGACCGAGGAACACTGAAGCTTTCTTT
>.|.|TRBV15|TRBJ1-2
CATSSSGTTGYGYTF
TGTGCCACCAGCAGCTCCGGGACAACTGGCTATGGCTACACCTTC
>.|many|TRBV28|TRBJ2-4
CASREGSRNIQYF
TGTGCCAGCAGGGAAGGCTCAAGGAACATTCAGTACTTC
>.|many|TRBV28|TRBJ1-2
CASSPLGVKGTPYGYTF
TGTGCCAGCAGTCCCCTCGGGGTGAAGGGGACGCCCTATGGCTACACCTTC
>.|many|TRBV6-2/TRBV6-3|TRBJ2-6
CASSYLAGAGGANVLTF
TGTGCCAGCAGTTACTTGGCAGGAGCGGGCGGGGCCAACGTCCTGACTTTC
>.|many|TRBV6-2/TRBV6-3|TRBJ2-7
CASSYPGSYEQYF
TGTGCCAGCAGTTACCCGGGTTCCTACGAGCAGTACTTC
>TRBD2|.|TRBV20-1|TRBJ2-7
CSATAGDLYEQYF
TGCAGTGCTACAGCGGGAGATCTCTACGAGCAGTACTTC
>TRBD2|few|TRBV20-1|TRBJ2-5
CSASVPTSGVLQETQYF
TGCAGTGCTAGTGTCCCCACTAGCGGGGTGCTACAAGAGACCCAGTACTTC
>.|many|TRBV27|TRBJ2-7
CASRFGTDGNEQYF
TGTGCCAGCAGATTCGGGACGGACGGGAACGAGCAGTACTTC
>.|many|TRBV28|TRBJ2-2
CASSPPDRLIGELFF
TGTGCCAGCAGTCCCCCCGACAGGTTAATCGGGGAGCTGTTTTTT
>.|many|TRBV29-1|TRBJ1-2
CSVVLAPQGGYTF
TGCAGCGTTGTTTTGGCCCCCCAAGGAGGCTACACCTTC
>.|many|TRBV6-2/TRBV6-3|TRBJ2-7
CASSYSLVDTYEQYF
TGTGCCAGCAGTTACTCGCTGGTGGACACCTACGAGCAGTACTTC
>.|many|TRBV12-3/TRBV12-4|TRBJ1-5
CASSFRGAQPQHF
TGTGCCAGCAGTTTTCGCGGGGCTCAGCCCCAGCATTTT
>.|.|TRBV10-3|TRBJ1-2
CAIRGNYGYTF
TGTGCCATCAGGGGCAACTATGGCTACACCTTC
>.|many|TRBV2|TRBJ2-2
CASRGQAVRTGELFF
TGTGCCAGCAGGGGTCAGGCCGTAAGAACCGGGGAGCTGTTTTTT
>TRBD1|many|TRBV6-5|TRBJ2-7
CASSYSGTGGAEQYF
TGTGCCAGCAGTTACTCCGGGACAGGGGGCGCCGAGCAGTACTTC